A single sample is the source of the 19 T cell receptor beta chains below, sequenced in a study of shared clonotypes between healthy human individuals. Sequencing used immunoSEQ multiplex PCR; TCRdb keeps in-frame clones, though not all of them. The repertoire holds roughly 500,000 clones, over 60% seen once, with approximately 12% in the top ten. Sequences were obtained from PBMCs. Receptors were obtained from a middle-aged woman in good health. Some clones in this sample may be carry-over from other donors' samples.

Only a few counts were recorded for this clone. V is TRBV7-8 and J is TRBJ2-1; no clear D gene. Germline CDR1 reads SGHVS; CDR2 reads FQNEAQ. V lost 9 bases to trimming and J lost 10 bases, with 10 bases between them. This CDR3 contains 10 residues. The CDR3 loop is CARSLREQFF. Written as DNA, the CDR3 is TGTGCCAGGTCTCTGAGGGAGCAGTTCTTC.

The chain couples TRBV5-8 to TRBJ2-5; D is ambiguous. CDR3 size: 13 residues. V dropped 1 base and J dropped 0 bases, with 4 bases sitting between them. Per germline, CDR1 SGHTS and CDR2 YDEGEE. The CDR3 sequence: CASSLKYQETQYF. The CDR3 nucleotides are TGTGCCAGCAGCTTGAAGTACCAAGAGACCCAGTACTTC.

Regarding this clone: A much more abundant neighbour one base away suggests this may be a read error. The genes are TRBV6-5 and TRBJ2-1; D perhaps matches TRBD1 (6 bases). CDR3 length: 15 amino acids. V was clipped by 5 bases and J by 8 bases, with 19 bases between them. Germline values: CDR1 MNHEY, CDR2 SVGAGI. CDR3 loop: CASSRDRRLVYEQFF. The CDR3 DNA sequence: TGTGCCAGCAGTCGAGACAGGAGGCTCGTCTATGAGCAGTTCTTC.

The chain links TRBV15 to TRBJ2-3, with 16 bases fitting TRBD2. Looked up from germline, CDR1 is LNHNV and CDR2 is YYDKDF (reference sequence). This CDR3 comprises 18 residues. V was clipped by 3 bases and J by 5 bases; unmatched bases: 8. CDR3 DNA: TGTGCCACCAGCAGCGGGACTAGCGGGAGGGCCAGGGGAGATACGCAGTATTTT. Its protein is CATSSGTSGRARGDTQYF.

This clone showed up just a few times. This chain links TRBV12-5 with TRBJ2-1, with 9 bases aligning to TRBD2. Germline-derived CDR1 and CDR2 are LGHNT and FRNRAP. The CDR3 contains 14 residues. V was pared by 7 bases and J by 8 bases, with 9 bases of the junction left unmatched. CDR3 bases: TGTGCTAGTGCGGCGCGGGAGGGCTTCTATGAGCAGTTCTTC. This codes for CASAAREGFYEQFF.

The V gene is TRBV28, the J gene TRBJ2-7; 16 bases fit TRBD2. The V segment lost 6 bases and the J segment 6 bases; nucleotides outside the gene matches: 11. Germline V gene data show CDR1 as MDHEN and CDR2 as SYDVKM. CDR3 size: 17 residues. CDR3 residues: CASSLGTSGRGSLEQYF. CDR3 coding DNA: TGTGCCAGCAGCCTGGGGACTAGCGGGAGGGGATCCCTCGAGCAGTACTTC.

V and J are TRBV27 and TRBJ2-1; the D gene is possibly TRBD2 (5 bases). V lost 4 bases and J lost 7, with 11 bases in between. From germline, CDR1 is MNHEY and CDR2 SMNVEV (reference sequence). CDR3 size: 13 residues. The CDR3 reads CASSSLAWNEQFF. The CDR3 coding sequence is TGTGCCAGCAGTTCCCTAGCATGGAATGAGCAGTTCTTC.

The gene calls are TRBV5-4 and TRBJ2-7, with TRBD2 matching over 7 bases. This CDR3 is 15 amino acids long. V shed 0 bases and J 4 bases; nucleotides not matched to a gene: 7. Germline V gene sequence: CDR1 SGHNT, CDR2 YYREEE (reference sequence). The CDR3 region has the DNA TGTGCCAGCAGCTTGGGACTAGCCCTCAATTACGAGCAGTACTTC. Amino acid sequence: CASSLGLALNYEQYF.

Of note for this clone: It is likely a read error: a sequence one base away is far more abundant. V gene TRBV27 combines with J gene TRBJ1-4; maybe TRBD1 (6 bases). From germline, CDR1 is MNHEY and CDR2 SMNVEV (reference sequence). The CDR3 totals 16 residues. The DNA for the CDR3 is TGTGCCAGCACTCTTTGGACAGCGGGAATAGATGAAAAACTGTCTTTT. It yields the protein CASTLWTAGIDEKLSF.

CDR3 in DNA: TGTGCCAGCAGCTTCCGGGACTATTACAATGAGCAGTTCTTC. Its translation is CASSFRDYYNEQFF. The chain is built from TRBV11-2 and TRBJ2-1, with 7 bases matching TRBD2. The length of the CDR3 is 14 residues. Germline CDR1 SGHAT, CDR2 FQNNGV. The V and J ends lost 3 bases and 4 bases, in that order; junction bases with no gene match: 3.

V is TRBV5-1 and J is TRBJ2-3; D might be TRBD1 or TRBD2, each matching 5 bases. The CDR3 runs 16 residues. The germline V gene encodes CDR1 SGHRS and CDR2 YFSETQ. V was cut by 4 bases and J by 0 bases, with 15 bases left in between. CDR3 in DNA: TGCGCCAGCAGCGGAGCGGACATATCTAGCACAGATACGCAGTATTTT. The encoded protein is CASSGADISSTDTQYF.

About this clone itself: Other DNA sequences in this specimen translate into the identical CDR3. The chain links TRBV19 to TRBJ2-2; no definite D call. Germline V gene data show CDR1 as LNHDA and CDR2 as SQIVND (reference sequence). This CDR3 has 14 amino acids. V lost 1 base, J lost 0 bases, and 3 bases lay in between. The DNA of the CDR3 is TGTGCCAGTAGTATAGGGACGAACACCGGGGAGCTGTTTTTT. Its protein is CASSIGTNTGELFF.

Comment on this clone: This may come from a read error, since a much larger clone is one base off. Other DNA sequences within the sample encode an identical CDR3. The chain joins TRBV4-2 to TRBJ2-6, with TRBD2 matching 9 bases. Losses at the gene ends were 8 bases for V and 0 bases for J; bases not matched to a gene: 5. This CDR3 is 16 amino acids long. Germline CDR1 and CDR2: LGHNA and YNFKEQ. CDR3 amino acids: CASVAGDFSGANVLTF. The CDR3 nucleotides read TGTGCCAGCGTAGCGGGAGACTTCTCTGGGGCCAACGTCCTGACTTTC.

CDR3 loop: CASSLSIGPDTQYF. In DNA form, the CDR3 reads TGCGCCAGCAGCTTGTCAATCGGGCCAGATACGCAGTATTTT. The V and J genes are TRBV5-1 and TRBJ2-3; D call uncertain. Germline V gene data show CDR1 as SGHRS and CDR2 as YFSETQ. Trimming removed 1 base from V and 4 bases from J, with 10 bases in between. This CDR3 has 14 residues.

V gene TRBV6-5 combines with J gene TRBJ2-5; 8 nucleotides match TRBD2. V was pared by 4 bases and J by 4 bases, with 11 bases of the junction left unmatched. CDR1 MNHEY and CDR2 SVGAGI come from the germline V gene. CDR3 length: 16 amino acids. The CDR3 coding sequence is TGTGCCAGCAGTTCCTGGAGCGGGAGAAGTGGAGAGACCCAGTACTTC. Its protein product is CASSSWSGRSGETQYF.

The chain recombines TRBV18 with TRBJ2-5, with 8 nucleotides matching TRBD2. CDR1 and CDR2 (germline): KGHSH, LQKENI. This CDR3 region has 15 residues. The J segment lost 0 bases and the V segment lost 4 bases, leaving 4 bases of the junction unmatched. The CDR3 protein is CASSRAGGYQETQYF. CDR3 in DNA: TGTGCCAGCTCACGGGCGGGAGGTTACCAAGAGACCCAGTACTTC.

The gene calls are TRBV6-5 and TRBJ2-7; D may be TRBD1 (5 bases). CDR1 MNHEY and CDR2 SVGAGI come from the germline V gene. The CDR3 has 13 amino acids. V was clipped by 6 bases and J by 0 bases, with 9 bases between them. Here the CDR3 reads CASSVQVSYEQYF. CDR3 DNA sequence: TGTGCCAGCAGCGTACAGGTCTCCTACGAGCAGTACTTC.

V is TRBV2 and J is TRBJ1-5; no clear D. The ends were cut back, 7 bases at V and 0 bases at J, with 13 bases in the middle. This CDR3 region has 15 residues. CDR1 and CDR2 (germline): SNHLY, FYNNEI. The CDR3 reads CASNWNSNSNQPQHF. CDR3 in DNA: TGTGCCAGCAACTGGAACTCCAATAGCAATCAGCCCCAGCATTTT.

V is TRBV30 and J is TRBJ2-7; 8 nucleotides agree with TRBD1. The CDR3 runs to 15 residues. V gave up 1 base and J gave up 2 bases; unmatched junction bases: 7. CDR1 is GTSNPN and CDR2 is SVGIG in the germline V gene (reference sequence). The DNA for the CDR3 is TGTGCCTGGAGTGCGGACAGGGAAGGGGCCTACGAGCAGTACTTC. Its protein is CAWSADREGAYEQYF. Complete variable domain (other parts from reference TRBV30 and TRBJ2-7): SQTIHQWPATLVQPVGSPLSLECTVEGTSNPNLYWYRQAAGRGLQLLFYSVGIGQISSEVPQNLSASRPQDRQFILSSKKLLLSDSGFYLCAWSADREGAYEQYFGPGTRLTVT.